Below are 8 T cell receptor beta chains sequenced from a single sample in a study of cytomegalovirus exposure and HLA in healthy donors (dated by TCRdb to 2017 to 2019). The receptor library was made with the immunoSEQ multiplex PCR assay. The multiplex PCR relied on a mix of 60 forward primers for TCR Vbeta segments and 13 reverse primers for TCR Jbeta segments. TCRdb's version of the immuneACCESS table is confined to in-frame rearrangements and falls short of the full clone set. An unresolved V gene accounts for under half of the shortfall where checked; the remainder is of unknown origin. A total of tens of thousands of clones appear in this sample, nearly 80% of them only once. Clones ranked in the top ten supply 3.5% to 5.5% of the sample. The sequenced material came from PBMCs. All receptors derive from a man in his forties in good health and CMV-seronegative.

This clone was recorded once. The V gene is TRBV5-6, the J gene TRBJ2-1; weak D call: TRBD2 (6 bases). The CDR3 totals 11 residues. Germline CDR1 and CDR2: SGHDT and YYEEEE. Trimming shortened V by 3 bases and J by 8 bases, and 6 bases separated the two germline ends. The CDR3 bases are TGTGCCAGCAGCTGGAGGGATGAGCAGTTCTTC. This sequence encodes CASSWRDEQFF.

A single count supports this clone. The rearrangement joins TRBV6-4 to TRBJ2-2; 7 nucleotides agree with TRBD2. Germline CDR1 and CDR2: MRHNA and SNTAGT. The length of the CDR3 is 15 residues. V lost 0 bases, J lost 2 bases, and 0 bases stayed unmatched. The CDR3 region is CASSDSGLNTGELFF. Here the CDR3 DNA reads TGTGCCAGCAGTGACTCGGGACTAAACACCGGGGAGCTGTTTTTT.

The J gene is TRBJ2-7, the V gene TRBV29-1; tentative D call: TRBD2 (7 bases). This CDR3 contains 14 residues. The V gene's germline CDR1 is SQVTM and CDR2 ANQGSEA. Trimming took 7 bases from V and 3 from J, leaving 19 bases between them. CDR3 sequence: CSAAPGGLYYEQYF. CDR3 in DNA: TGCAGCGCCGCGCCGGGGGGCCTCTACTACGAGCAGTACTTC.

The chain has TRBV2 and TRBJ2-2; D may be TRBD2 (5 bases). Per the germline V gene, CDR1 is SNHLY and CDR2 is FYNNEI. The CDR3 totals 14 residues. Trimming pared 6 bases from V and 7 bases from J, leaving 15 bases between. The CDR3 is CASRDSGGGGELFF. The CDR3 coding sequence is TGTGCCAGCAGGGATTCCGGAGGTGGCGGGGAGCTGTTTTTT.

The rearrangement uses TRBV19 and TRBJ1-3; maybe TRBD1 (6 bases). There are 17 residues in the CDR3. CDR1 LNHDA and CDR2 SQIVND come from the germline V gene (reference sequence). The ends were cut back, 1 base at V and 0 bases at J, with 13 bases in the middle. CDR3 DNA: TGTGCCAGTAGTATAGGGACAGCGTCGAGCTCTGGAAACACCATATATTTT. Protein: CASSIGTASSSGNTIYF.

This chain links TRBV11-2 with TRBJ2-7; 10 bases match TRBD2. The CDR3 has 17 residues. The V gene's germline CDR1 is SGHAT and CDR2 FQNNGV. Trimming at V came to 3 bases and at J to 5 bases, leaving 13 bases not matched to a gene. Here the CDR3 reads CASSLKGQREGRHEQYF. CDR3 nucleotide sequence: TGTGCCAGCAGCTTGAAGGGACAGCGGGAGGGCCGTCACGAGCAGTACTTC.

The V gene is TRBV27, the J gene TRBJ1-6; 7 bases line up with TRBD1. Germline V gene lookup returns CDR1 MNHEY and CDR2 SMNVEV (reference sequence). V shed 3 bases, J shed 4 bases, and the junction held 12 bases outside the gene matches. The CDR3 contains 18 residues. CDR3 amino acids: CASSFREQGSLYNSPLHF. CDR3 nucleotides: TGTGCCAGCAGTTTCCGGGAACAGGGGTCCCTTTATAATTCACCCCTCCACTTT.

The CDR3 DNA follows: TGTGCCAGCGGGAGGAGCTCCTACAATGAGCAGTTCTTC. This codes for CASGRSSYNEQFF. The chain carries TRBV7-3 and TRBJ2-1, with a weak D call TRBD2 (6 bases). Germline values: CDR1 SGHTA, CDR2 FQGTGA. The CDR3 spans 13 residues. The V gene lost 8 bases and the J gene lost 0 bases, with 8 bases spanning the gap. Full variable domain (outside the CDR3, taken from reference TRBV7-3 and TRBJ2-1): GAGVSQTPSNKVTEKGKYVELRCDPISGHTALYWYRQSLGQGPEFLIYFQGTGAADDSGLPNDRFFAVRPEGSVSTLKIQRTERGDSAVYLCASGRSSYNEQFFGPGTRLTVL.